One and the same sample provided the 24 T cell receptor beta chains below, sequenced in a study of T cell changes during pregnancy in multiple sclerosis (dated by TCRdb to about 2019). Library preparation used the immunoSEQ multiplex PCR assay. TCRdb mirrors the immuneACCESS table, restricted to in-frame sequences. Some clones are absent from its copies; in checked studies, under half trace to an unresolved V gene, and the reason for the others is unknown. The sample yields 30,000 to 40,000 clones; roughly 87% were counted once. The biggest ten clones account for roughly 10% of the sample. This material consisted of CD8+ T cells from peripheral blood mononuclear cells, taken in the second trimester of pregnancy. All receptors come from a female donor with multiple sclerosis, enrolled in a pregnancy study.

The chain couples TRBV6-5 to TRBJ1-1; D not resolved. V was pared by 0 bases and J by 5 bases, with 13 bases between. Looked up from germline, CDR1 is MNHEY and CDR2 is SVGAGI. The length of the CDR3 is 15 residues. CDR3 amino acids: CASSYSRAGETEAFF. The CDR3 bases are TGTGCCAGCAGTTACTCGCGTGCCGGGGAGACTGAAGCTTTCTTT.

This chain joins TRBV28 and TRBJ1-1; D may be TRBD1 (6 bases). The CDR3 length is 15 residues. The V end was cut by 8 bases, the J end by 0 bases, with 16 bases between. In germline, CDR1 is MDHEN, CDR2 SYDVKM. The CDR3 is CASRIWGLMNTEAFF. The CDR3 DNA sequence: TGTGCCAGCCGTATCTGGGGGCTCATGAACACTGAAGCTTTCTTT.

The V gene is TRBV28, the J gene TRBJ2-1; tentatively, D is TRBD2 (6 bases). CDR1 MDHEN and CDR2 SYDVKM come from the germline V gene. Trimming shortened V by 5 bases and J by 15 bases, and 14 bases separated the two germline ends. The CDR3 totals 11 residues. CDR3 amino acids: CASSLGTLGFF. The DNA for the CDR3 is TGTGCCAGCAGTCTCGGGACTCTGGGGTTCTTC.

The gene calls are TRBV2 and TRBJ2-1; 10 positions agree with TRBD2. Germline V CDR1 and CDR2: SNHLY, FYNNEI. V lost 7 bases, J lost 5 bases, and 8 bases stayed unmatched. The CDR3 contains 15 residues. The CDR3 DNA sequence: TGTGCCAGCAACACGGCTAGCGGGAGAAACAATGAGCAGTTCTTC. As protein: CASNTASGRNNEQFF. Complete variable domain (other parts from reference TRBV2 and TRBJ2-1): EPEVTQTPSHQVTQMGQEVILRCVPISNHLYFYWYRQILGQKVEFLVSFYNNEISEKSEIFDDQFSVERPDGSNFTLKIRSTKLEDSAMYFCASNTASGRNNEQFFGPGTRLTVL.

The chain combines TRBV9 with TRBJ2-1; the match to TRBD1 covers 10 bases. This CDR3 is built from 16 residues. Germline assignment: CDR1 SGDLS and CDR2 YYNGEE. V lost 0 bases, J lost 9 bases, and 9 bases stayed unmatched. CDR3 in amino acids: CASSVEGQGIGSEQFF. CDR3 nucleotides: TGTGCCAGCAGCGTAGAGGGACAGGGGATTGGGAGTGAGCAGTTCTTC.

The V gene is TRBV2, the J gene TRBJ1-4, with 9 bases identical to TRBD1. Germline V gene data show CDR1 as SNHLY and CDR2 as FYNNEI. This CDR3 has 15 amino acids. The junction had 3 bases not matched to a gene; V was cut back by 6 bases and J by 1 base. CDR3 amino acids: CASRDRGVTNEKLFF. CDR3 bases: TGTGCCAGCAGGGACAGGGGAGTAACTAATGAAAAACTGTTTTTT.

The V gene is TRBV9, the J gene TRBJ1-1; D perhaps matches TRBD1 (6 bases). Germline CDR1 SGDLS, CDR2 YYNGEE. CDR3 length: 15 residues. V was trimmed by 2 bases and J by 3 bases, leaving 14 bases between them. CDR3 bases: TGTGCCAGCAGCGTGGCAGGGGAAGGGGACACTGAAGCTTTCTTT. Amino acids: CASSVAGEGDTEAFF. The variable domain in full, with the rest retrieved from reference TRBV9 and TRBJ1-1, is DSGVTQTPKHLITATGQRVTLRCSPRSGDLSVYWYQQSLDQGLQFLIQYYNGEERAKGNILERFSAQQFPDLHSELNLSSLELGDSALYFCASSVAGEGDTEAFFGQGTRLTVV.

The chain couples TRBV25-1 to TRBJ2-2; D not certain. V lost 0 bases, J lost 8 bases, and 10 bases lay in between. The CDR3 is made up of 14 amino acids. CDR1 and CDR2 from the germline V gene are MGHDK and SYGVNS. CDR3: CASSEYSHTGELFF. The CDR3 bases are TGTGCCAGCAGTGAATATAGCCATACGGGGGAGCTGTTTTTT.

This chain links TRBV6-1 with TRBJ1-2; D perhaps matches TRBD1 (5 bases). Trimming took 6 bases from V and 7 from J, leaving 9 bases between them. Germline CDR1 is MNHNS and CDR2 is SASEGT. This CDR3 has 11 residues. As DNA, the CDR3 is TGTGCCAGCAGCCCCGGGGGTGGCTACACCTTC. It is translated as CASSPGGGYTF.

The V and J genes are TRBV6-6 and TRBJ1-1; D is unresolved. Trimming took off 6 bases at V and 1 base at J, with 9 bases between the two ends. This CDR3 has 13 amino acids. Looked up from germline, CDR1 is MNHNY and CDR2 is SVGAGI (reference sequence). CDR3 amino acids: CASSSTENTEAFF. The CDR3 DNA follows: TGTGCCAGCAGCTCCACAGAGAACACTGAAGCTTTCTTT.

The chain joins TRBV7-9 to TRBJ2-7; 12 bases match TRBD1. From germline, CDR1 is SEHNR and CDR2 FQNEAQ (reference sequence). V was pared by 4 bases and J by 5 bases, with 6 bases of the junction left unmatched. The CDR3 is 15 amino acids. The CDR3 is CASSYRDRGHNEQYF. DNA of the CDR3: TGTGCCAGCAGCTACCGGGACAGGGGGCATAACGAGCAGTACTTC.

The chain combines TRBV2 with TRBJ1-1; no clear D. CDR1 is SNHLY, CDR2 FYNNEI, per germline. The CDR3 runs to 14 residues. V dropped 10 bases and J dropped 3 bases, with 18 bases sitting between them. The CDR3 DNA reads TGTGCCACCCCCGGGAGGCAAGAATACACTGAAGCTTTCTTT. It specifies CATPGRQEYTEAFF.

The V call is TRBV9, the J call TRBJ2-7; weak D call: TRBD2 (6 bases). V shed 2 bases and J shed 3 bases, with 15 bases lying between them. The CDR3 has 15 residues. The germline V gene has CDR1 SGDLS and CDR2 YYNGEE. CDR3 amino acids: CASSVHSGAYYEQYF. The CDR3, as DNA: TGTGCCAGCAGCGTGCACTCGGGAGCTTACTACGAGCAGTACTTC.

The chain uses TRBV2 and TRBJ2-5; D perhaps matches TRBD2 (7 bases). V lost 7 bases and J lost 5, with 11 bases in between. CDR1 is SNHLY, CDR2 FYNNEI, per germline. This CDR3 is 12 amino acids long. CDR3 sequence reads: CASKAGAETQYF. The CDR3, as DNA: TGTGCCAGCAAGGCGGGGGCCGAGACCCAGTACTTC.

This chain links TRBV6-5 with TRBJ2-7, with TRBD2 matching 10 bases. Losses at the gene ends were 9 bases for V and 0 bases for J; bases not matched to a gene: 2. The length of the CDR3 is 13 residues. Germline V CDR1 and CDR2: MNHEY, SVGAGI. The CDR3 DNA is TGTGCCAGTATAGCGGGAGGCTCCTACGAGCAGTACTTC. Translated: CASIAGGSYEQYF.

By proportion, this clone is medium-sized. Different DNA sequences within this sample yield the same CDR3. This sequence joins TRBV7-9 and TRBJ2-7, with 7 bases lining up with TRBD2. Germline V lookup: CDR1 SEHNR, CDR2 FQNEAQ (reference sequence). V shed 5 bases and J 5 bases; nucleotides not matched to a gene: 9. The length of the CDR3 is 14 residues. CDR3 residues: CASSLGEGVDEQYF. The CDR3 region has the DNA TGTGCCAGCAGCCTTGGGGAGGGCGTCGACGAGCAGTACTTC.

The rearrangement uses TRBV9 and TRBJ2-3; no clear D gene. This CDR3 is built from 14 residues. The germline gives CDR1 SGDLS, CDR2 YYNGEE. With 0 bases removed from V and 4 bases from J, the gap between germline ends came to 9 bases. The CDR3 loop is CASSVDVSPDTQYF. The CDR3 region has the DNA TGTGCCAGCAGCGTAGATGTCAGTCCAGATACGCAGTATTTT.

The V gene is TRBV5-5, the J gene TRBJ2-7; the D gene is possibly TRBD1 (6 bases). Germline CDR1 reads SGHKS; CDR2 reads YYEKEE (reference sequence). V lost 3 bases and J lost 4, with 11 bases in between. The CDR3 extends over 13 amino acids. The CDR3 region has the DNA TGTGCCAGCAGCTACGCAGGGGCATACGAGCAGTACTTC. This encodes CASSYAGAYEQYF. The whole variable domain, filled in from reference TRBV5-5 and TRBJ2-7, reads DAGVTQSPTHLIKTRGQQVTLRCSPISGHKSVSWYQQVLGQGPQFIFQYYEKEERGRGNFPDRFSARQFPNYSSELNVNALLLGDSALYLCASSYAGAYEQYFGPGTRLTVT.

The V and J genes are TRBV9 and TRBJ2-7, with D perhaps matching TRBD2 (6 bases). With 0 bases removed from V and 1 base from J, the gap between germline ends came to 11 bases. The germline gives CDR1 SGDLS, CDR2 YYNGEE. This CDR3 spans 15 amino acids. The CDR3 is CASSVAAGLSYEQYF. DNA of the CDR3: TGTGCCAGCAGCGTAGCGGCGGGGTTGTCCTACGAGCAGTACTTC.

V usage is TRBV10-2 and J usage is TRBJ2-1; 10 bases are a match to TRBD2. The CDR3 consists of 20 residues. CDR1 is WSHSY and CDR2 is SAAADI in the germline V gene. V gave up 5 bases and J gave up 0 bases; unmatched junction bases: 16. CDR3: CASSNALAGILYSSYNEQFF. For the CDR3, the DNA is TGCGCCAGCAGTAACGCACTAGCGGGGATCCTATACAGCTCCTACAATGAGCAGTTCTTC.

The V and J genes are TRBV7-9 and TRBJ2-7; D is perhaps TRBD2 (6 bases). The CDR3 contains 11 residues. The V end lost 4 bases, the J end lost 9 bases, and 10 bases lay between the germline ends. Germline CDR1 and CDR2: SEHNR and FQNEAQ (reference sequence). CDR3 in DNA: TGTGCCAGCAGCTCCGGGACTGTGCAGTACTTC. Translation: CASSSGTVQYF.

The chain combines TRBV28 with TRBJ1-2; D gene uncertain. Germline CDR1 is MDHEN and CDR2 is SYDVKM. Trimming pared 8 bases from V and 0 bases from J, leaving 25 bases between. This CDR3 is built from 18 residues. DNA of the CDR3: TGTGCCAGCGGCTCGACGGGGATCCTCCAACCGACTAACTATGGCTACACCTTC. Its protein product is CASGSTGILQPTNYGYTF.

The V gene is TRBV13, the J gene TRBJ1-1; D is possibly TRBD1 (6 bases). V dropped 4 bases and J dropped 6 bases, with 18 bases sitting between them. From germline, CDR1 is PRHDT and CDR2 FYEKMQ (reference sequence). This CDR3 has 15 residues. CDR3 sequence (DNA): TGTGCCAGCAGCTCCGGGGAGGGGGAAGAGGCTGAAGCTTTCTTT. Residues: CASSSGEGEEAEAFF.

The chain uses TRBV9 and TRBJ2-1; TRBD2 might be the D (6 bases). V lost 0 bases and J 0 bases, leaving 10 bases between the germline ends. Looked up from germline, CDR1 is SGDLS and CDR2 is YYNGEE. The CDR3 runs 16 residues. CDR3 coding DNA: TGTGCCAGCAGCGTAGTCGGGGGAGGCTCCTACAATGAGCAGTTCTTC. This encodes CASSVVGGGSYNEQFF. Filled out from reference TRBV9 and TRBJ2-1, the complete variable domain reads DSGVTQTPKHLITATGQRVTLRCSPRSGDLSVYWYQQSLDQGLQFLIQYYNGEERAKGNILERFSAQQFPDLHSELNLSSLELGDSALYFCASSVVGGGSYNEQFFGPGTRLTVL.